This T cell receptor beta chain was recorded in a study of blood T cell repertoires in COVID-19. The V and J ends lost 4 bases and 3 bases, in that order; junction bases with no gene match: 2. The V gene's germline CDR1 is SGHTA and CDR2 FQGNSA. The CDR3 covers 14 residues. Libraries were prepared by immunoSEQ multiplex PCR; TCRdb keeps only in-frame clonotypes and omits some of them. The profile shows about 140,000 clones, about 70% of them singletons. This chain joins TRBV7-2 and TRBJ2-2, with 7 nucleotides matching TRBD1. The source of this sequence is a man older than 75 with acute or convalescent COVID-19. Sequencing was carried out using peripheral blood. The DNA of the CDR3 is TGTGCCAGCAGCTGGGACAGAGACACCGGGGAGCTGTTTTTT. This encodes CASSWDRDTGELFF.